This T cell receptor (beta chain) was sequenced for a study of OX40 agonist ivuxolimab in advanced cancers. Turning to the study itself: Three patients had partial responses: one hepatocellular carcinoma, two cutaneous melanoma.

This CDR3 spans 15 amino acids. Trimming took off 4 bases at V and 1 base at J, with 13 bases between the two ends. Germline V gene sequence: CDR1 SEHNR, CDR2 FQNEAQ (reference sequence). Here immunoSEQ multiplex PCR was the method, and the copy in TCRdb shows in-frame clones only, minus some. This sample has roughly 120,000 clones, with roughly 90% found just once. The chain uses TRBV7-9 and TRBJ1-1; D is ambiguous. Sample: CD4+ or CD8+ T cells sorted from blood, taken in a trial of the OX40 agonist ivuxolimab. The receptor was isolated from an adult with an advanced solid tumor such as melanoma, head and neck, liver or kidney cancer. The CDR3 DNA sequence: TGTGCCAGCAGCTCCACACAGTTGGGGAACACTGAAGCTTTCTTT. This codes for CASSSTQLGNTEAFF.